Shown below are 16 T cell receptor beta chains from a single sample sequenced in a study of blood T cell repertoires in COVID-19. TCRdb's table, derived via immunoSEQ multiplex PCR, lists solely in-frame clones and lacks some. In the table there are about 320,000 clones, approximately 85% of which are singletons. Sequences were obtained from peripheral blood. All receptors derive from a human donor in a cohort sampled during active COVID-19.

The chain combines TRBV6-6 with TRBJ2-7; tentatively, D is TRBD2 (5 bases). Trimming stripped 5 bases from V and 6 bases from J, with 17 bases between. Germline CDR1 and CDR2: MNHNY and SVGAGI (reference sequence). CDR3 length equals 14 residues. CDR3 DNA: TGTGCCAGCAGTCCCCGGGGTAGCAATGGCGAGCAGTACTTC. Residues: CASSPRGSNGEQYF.

The chain employs TRBV18 and TRBJ1-3; D remains ambiguous. V lost 4 bases and J lost 0, with 10 bases in between. Germline V CDR1 and CDR2: KGHSH, LQKENI. The CDR3 has 15 amino acids. CDR3 DNA: TGTGCCAGCTCACTAACGGTTGGCTCTGGAAACACCATATATTTT. Residues: CASSLTVGSGNTIYF.

V and J are TRBV19 and TRBJ2-4; a possible D gene is TRBD2 (6 bases). V was trimmed by 6 bases and J by 0 bases, leaving 15 bases between them. This CDR3 has 16 amino acids. Germline V lookup: CDR1 LNHDA, CDR2 SQIVND (reference sequence). The CDR3 region has the DNA TGTGCCAGTAGACAACTAGCCCACGCAGCCAAAAACATTCAGTACTTC. This encodes CASRQLAHAAKNIQYF.

The chain couples TRBV30 to TRBJ1-4, with a possible D match to TRBD1 (5 bases). The germline gives CDR1 GTSNPN, CDR2 SVGIG (reference sequence). V was trimmed by 4 bases and J by 0 bases, leaving 18 bases between them. The CDR3 extends over 17 amino acids. The CDR3 DNA reads as TGTGCCTGGATCAGAAGTATAAAGGGGACAACTAATGAAAAACTGTTTTTT. Protein sequence: CAWIRSIKGTTNEKLFF. Using reference TRBV30 and TRBJ1-4 for the parts outside the CDR3, the full variable domain is SQTIHQWPATLVQPVGSPLSLECTVEGTSNPNLYWYRQAAGRGLQLLFYSVGIGQISSEVPQNLSASRPQDRQFILSSKKLLLSDSGFYLCAWIRSIKGTTNEKLFFGSGTQLSVL.

This clone was seen a few times. The chain joins TRBV6-4 to TRBJ2-2, with D possibly TRBD2 on 5 matching bases. CDR3 length equals 16 residues. V dropped 0 bases and J dropped 3 bases, with 11 bases sitting between them. Germline V gives CDR1 MRHNA, CDR2 SNTAGT. In DNA, the CDR3 is TGTGCCAGCAGTGACTCGCTAGCTACGGACACCGGGGAGCTGTTTTTT. This encodes CASSDSLATDTGELFF.

The chain links TRBV5-1 to TRBJ1-6; D ambiguous. Germline values: CDR1 SGHRS, CDR2 YFSETQ. This CDR3 is built from 15 residues. V shed 1 base and J shed 6 bases, with 11 bases lying between them. The chain's CDR3 is CASSLNPEINSPLHF. DNA of the CDR3: TGCGCCAGCAGCTTGAATCCCGAGATTAATTCACCCCTCCACTTT. The full variable domain, with the rest looked up from reference TRBV5-1 and TRBJ1-6, is KAGVTQTPRYLIKTRGQQVTLSCSPISGHRSVSWYQQTPGQGLQFLFEYFSETQRNKGNFPGRFSGRQFSNSRSEMNVSTLELGDSALYLCASSLNPEINSPLHFGNGTRLTVT.

The rearrangement joins TRBV5-1 to TRBJ2-2; no firm D call. The germline gives CDR1 SGHRS, CDR2 YFSETQ. The CDR3 has 15 amino acids. The V end lost 0 bases, the J end lost 0 bases, and 6 bases lay between the germline ends. This CDR3 reads CASSLGSANTGELFF. CDR3 coding DNA: TGCGCCAGCAGCTTGGGTAGTGCGAACACCGGGGAGCTGTTTTTT.

This clone has just a few counts. This chain uses TRBV30 with TRBJ1-1, with 7 bases lining up with TRBD1. With V trimmed by 2 bases and J by 5 bases, 5 bases remained unmatched. Germline-derived CDR1 and CDR2 are GTSNPN and SVGIG (reference sequence). This CDR3 contains 13 residues. The CDR3 DNA sequence: TGTGCCTGGAGTAAGGGGGCAAGAACTGAAGCTTTCTTT. It is translated as CAWSKGARTEAFF.

This clone was seen only once. The chain is built from TRBV5-6 and TRBJ1-2, with 9 bases lining up with TRBD1. Unmatched junction bases numbered 11, after V lost 3 bases and J lost 8 bases. Germline CDR1 and CDR2: SGHDT and YYEEEE. This CDR3 region has 15 residues. CDR3 nucleotides: TGTGCCAGCAGCTCCGGGACAGGGTTCTTGTGGGGCTACACCTTC. This gives the protein CASSSGTGFLWGYTF.

V is TRBV5-1 and J is TRBJ2-7; 7 bases align to TRBD1. Germline V gives CDR1 SGHRS, CDR2 YFSETQ. J was trimmed by 3 bases and V by 8 bases; bases with no gene match: 11. The CDR3 has 14 amino acids. The CDR3 here is CASTPGQIFYEQYF. For the CDR3, the DNA is TGCGCCAGTACTCCGGGACAGATTTTCTACGAGCAGTACTTC.

V and J are TRBV4-1 and TRBJ2-7; tentative D call: TRBD2 (7 bases). Germline loops: CDR1 MGHRA, CDR2 YSYEKL. The CDR3 consists of 15 residues. Deletions cut 3 bases from V and 4 bases from J, with 16 bases between. The CDR3 region is CASSHPGGSEYEQYF. The CDR3 DNA reads as TGCGCCAGCAGCCACCCGGGGGGCTCAGAATACGAGCAGTACTTC.

The CDR3 here is CASRPGQVNYGYTF. CDR3 DNA sequence: TGTGCCAGTAGACCGGGACAGGTCAACTATGGCTACACCTTC. V usage is TRBV19 and J usage is TRBJ1-2; TRBD1 matches at 8 bases. After removal of 6 bases from V and 2 bases from J, the junction contained 5 bases not matched to a gene. Germline values: CDR1 LNHDA, CDR2 SQIVND (reference sequence). The CDR3 sequence is 14 residues long.

The chain carries TRBV12-3 or TRBV12-4 and TRBJ1-5, with D hard to call. The V end lost 7 bases, the J end lost 6 bases, and 13 bases lay between the germline ends. This CDR3 has 13 residues. The CDR3, as DNA: TGTGCCAGCACCCTGGGCTGGTTTCAGCCCCAGCATTTT. This codes for CASTLGWFQPQHF.

On this clone itself: One junction end disagrees with the germline gene, perhaps due to a read error. This sequence joins TRBV27 and TRBJ1-1; no reliable D call. The CDR3 is 15 amino acids. Per germline, CDR1 MNHEY and CDR2 SMNVEV (reference sequence). CDR3 sequence (DNA): TGTGCCAGCATTTTATCCCCGGGAATGAACACTGAAGCTTTCTTT. It translates to CASILSPGMNTEAFF.

As regards this clone: Other DNA sequences in this sample translate to the same CDR3. V gene TRBV9 combines with J gene TRBJ2-3, with D perhaps matching TRBD2 (7 bases). Trimming took off 2 bases at V and 4 bases at J, with 14 bases between the two ends. Germline V lookup: CDR1 SGDLS, CDR2 YYNGEE. This CDR3 has 15 amino acids. This chain's CDR3 is CASSVEGGVADTQYF. CDR3 coding DNA: TGTGCCAGCAGCGTGGAGGGGGGGGTTGCAGATACGCAGTATTTT.

This chain joins TRBV29-1 and TRBJ2-7; 8 bases match TRBD1. J was trimmed by 5 bases and V by 4 bases; bases with no gene match: 4. The CDR3 has 12 amino acids. Germline V lookup: CDR1 SQVTM, CDR2 ANQGSEA. The DNA for the CDR3 is TGCAGCGTTGGGACAGGGTTCGACGAGCAGTACTTC. Protein: CSVGTGFDEQYF.